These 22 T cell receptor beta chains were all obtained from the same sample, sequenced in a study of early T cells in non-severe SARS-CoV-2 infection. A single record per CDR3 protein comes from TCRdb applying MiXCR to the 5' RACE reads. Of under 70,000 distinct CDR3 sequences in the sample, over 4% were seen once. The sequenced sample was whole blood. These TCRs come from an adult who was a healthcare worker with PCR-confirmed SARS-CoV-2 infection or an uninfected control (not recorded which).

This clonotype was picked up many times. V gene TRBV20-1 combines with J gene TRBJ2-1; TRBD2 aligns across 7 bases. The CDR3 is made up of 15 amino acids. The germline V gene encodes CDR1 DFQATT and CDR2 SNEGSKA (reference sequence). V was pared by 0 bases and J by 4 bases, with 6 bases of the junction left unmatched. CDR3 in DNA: TGCAGTGCTAGAGATTTGGGCGGGGGTTACAATGAGCAGTTCTTC. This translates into CSARDLGGGYNEQFF.

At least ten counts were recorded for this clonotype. CDR3 sequence reads: CATGHSTDTQYF. CDR3 sequence (DNA): TGTGCCACGGGACACAGCACAGATACGCAGTATTTT. The J gene is TRBJ2-3, the V gene TRBV24-1, with D perhaps TRBD1 (6 bases). The CDR3 sequence is 12 residues long. The germline gives CDR1 KGHDR, CDR2 SFDVKD. The germline V and J ends were trimmed by 10 bases and 0 bases, with 7 bases remaining between them.

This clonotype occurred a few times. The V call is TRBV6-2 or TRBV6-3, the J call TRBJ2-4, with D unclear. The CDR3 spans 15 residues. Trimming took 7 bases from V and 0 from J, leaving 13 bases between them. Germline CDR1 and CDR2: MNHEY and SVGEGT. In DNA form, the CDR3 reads TGTGCCAGCACCCCATCCGTCCTAGCCAAAAACATTCAGTACTTC. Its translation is CASTPSVLAKNIQYF.

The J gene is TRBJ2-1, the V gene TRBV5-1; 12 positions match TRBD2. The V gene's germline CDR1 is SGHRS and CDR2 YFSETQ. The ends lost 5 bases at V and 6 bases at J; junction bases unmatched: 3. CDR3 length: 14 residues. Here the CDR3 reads CASRGLAGLNEQFF. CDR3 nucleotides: TGCGCCAGCAGGGGACTAGCGGGTCTCAATGAGCAGTTCTTC.

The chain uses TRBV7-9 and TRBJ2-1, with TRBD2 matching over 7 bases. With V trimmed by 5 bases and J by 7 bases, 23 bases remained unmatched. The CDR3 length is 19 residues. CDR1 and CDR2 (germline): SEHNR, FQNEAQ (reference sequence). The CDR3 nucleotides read TGTGCCAGCAGCCCCCGGGCTAGCGGAGAGGGTCCTCTGTGGAATGAGCAGTTCTTC. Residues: CASSPRASGEGPLWNEQFF.

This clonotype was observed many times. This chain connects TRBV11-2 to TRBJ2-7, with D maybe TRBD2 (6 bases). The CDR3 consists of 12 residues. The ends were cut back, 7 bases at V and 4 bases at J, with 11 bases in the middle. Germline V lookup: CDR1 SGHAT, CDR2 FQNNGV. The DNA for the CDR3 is TGTGCCAGCACCAAGGGAGGATACGAGCAGTACTTC. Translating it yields CASTKGGYEQYF.

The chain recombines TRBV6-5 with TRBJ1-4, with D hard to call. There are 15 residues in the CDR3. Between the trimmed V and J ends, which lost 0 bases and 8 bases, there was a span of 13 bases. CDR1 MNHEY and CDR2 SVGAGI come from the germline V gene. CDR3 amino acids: CASSYSTSVGEKLFF. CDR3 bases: TGTGCCAGCAGTTACTCAACCTCCGTCGGGGAAAAACTGTTTTTT.

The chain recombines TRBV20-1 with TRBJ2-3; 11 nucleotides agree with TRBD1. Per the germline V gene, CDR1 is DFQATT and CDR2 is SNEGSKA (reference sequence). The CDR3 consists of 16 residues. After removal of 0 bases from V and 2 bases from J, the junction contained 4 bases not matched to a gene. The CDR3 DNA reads TGCAGTGCTAGAGATGGGGACAGGGGGTCCACAGATACGCAGTATTTT. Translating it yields CSARDGDRGSTDTQYF.

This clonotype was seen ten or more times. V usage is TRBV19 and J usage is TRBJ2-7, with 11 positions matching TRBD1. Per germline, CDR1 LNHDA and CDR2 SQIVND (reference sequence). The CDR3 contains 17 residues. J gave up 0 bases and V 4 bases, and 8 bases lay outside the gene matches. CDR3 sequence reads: CASSRSRTGGFSYEQYF. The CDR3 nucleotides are TGTGCCAGTAGTAGGTCCAGGACAGGGGGCTTCTCCTACGAGCAGTACTTC. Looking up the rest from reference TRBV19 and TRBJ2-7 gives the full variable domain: DGGITQSPKYLFRKEGQNVTLSCEQNLNHDAMYWYRQDPGQGLRLIYYSQIVNDFQKGDIAEGYSVSREKKESFPLTVTSAQKNPTAFYLCASSRSRTGGFSYEQYFGPGTRLTVT.

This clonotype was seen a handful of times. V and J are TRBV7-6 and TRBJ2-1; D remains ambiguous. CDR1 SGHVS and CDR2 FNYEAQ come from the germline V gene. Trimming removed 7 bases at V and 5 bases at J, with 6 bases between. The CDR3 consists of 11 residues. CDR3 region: CASILHNEQFF. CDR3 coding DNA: TGTGCCAGCATCCTACACAATGAGCAGTTCTTC.

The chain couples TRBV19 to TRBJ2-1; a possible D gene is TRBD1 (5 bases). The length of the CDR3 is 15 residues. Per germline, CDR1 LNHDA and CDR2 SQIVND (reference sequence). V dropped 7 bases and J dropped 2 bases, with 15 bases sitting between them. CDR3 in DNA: TGTGCCAGTACCCCCCAGGGAAGCACCTACAATGAGCAGTTCTTC. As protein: CASTPQGSTYNEQFF.

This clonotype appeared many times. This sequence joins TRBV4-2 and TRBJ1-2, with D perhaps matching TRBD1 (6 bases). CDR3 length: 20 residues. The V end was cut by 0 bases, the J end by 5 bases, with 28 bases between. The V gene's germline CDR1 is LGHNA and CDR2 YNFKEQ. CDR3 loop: CASSQDLLVGQGTNPYGYTF. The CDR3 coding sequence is TGTGCCAGCAGCCAAGATCTATTGGTCGGGCAGGGGACGAATCCATATGGCTACACCTTC.

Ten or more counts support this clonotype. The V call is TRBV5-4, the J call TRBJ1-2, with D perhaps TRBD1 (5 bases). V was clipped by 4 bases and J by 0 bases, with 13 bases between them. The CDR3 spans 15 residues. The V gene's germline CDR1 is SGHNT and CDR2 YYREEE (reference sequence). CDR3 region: CASSPTVGPNYGYTF. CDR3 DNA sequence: TGTGCCAGCAGCCCGACAGTGGGGCCTAACTATGGCTACACCTTC.

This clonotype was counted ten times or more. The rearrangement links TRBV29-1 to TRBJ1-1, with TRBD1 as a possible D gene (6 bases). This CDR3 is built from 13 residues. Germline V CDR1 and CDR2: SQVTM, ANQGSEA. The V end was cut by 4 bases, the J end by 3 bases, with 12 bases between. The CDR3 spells CSVGGTSDTEAFF. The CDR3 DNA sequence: TGCAGCGTTGGCGGGACATCGGACACTGAAGCTTTCTTT.

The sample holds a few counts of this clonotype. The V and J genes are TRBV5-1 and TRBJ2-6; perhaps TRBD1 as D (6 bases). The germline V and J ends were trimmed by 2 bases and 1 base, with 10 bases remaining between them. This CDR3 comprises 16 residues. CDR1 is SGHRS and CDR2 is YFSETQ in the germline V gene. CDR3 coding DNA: TGCGCCAGCAGCTTCGCCGACAGGTCTGGGGCCAACGTCCTGACTTTC. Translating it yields CASSFADRSGANVLTF.

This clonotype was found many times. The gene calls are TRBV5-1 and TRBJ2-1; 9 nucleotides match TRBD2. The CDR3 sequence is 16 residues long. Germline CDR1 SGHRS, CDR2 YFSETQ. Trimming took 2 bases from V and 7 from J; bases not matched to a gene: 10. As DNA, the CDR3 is TGCGCCAGCAGCTTCGGCGGGGGGGCCTTTGGGAATGAGCAGTTCTTC. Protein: CASSFGGGAFGNEQFF.

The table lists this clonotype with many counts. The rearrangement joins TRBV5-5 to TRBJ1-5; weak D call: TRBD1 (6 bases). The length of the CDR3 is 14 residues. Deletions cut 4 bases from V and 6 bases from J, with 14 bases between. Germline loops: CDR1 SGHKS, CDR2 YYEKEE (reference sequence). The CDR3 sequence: CASSPGGPGQPQHF. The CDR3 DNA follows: TGTGCCAGCAGCCCGGGGGGGCCCGGTCAGCCCCAGCATTTT.

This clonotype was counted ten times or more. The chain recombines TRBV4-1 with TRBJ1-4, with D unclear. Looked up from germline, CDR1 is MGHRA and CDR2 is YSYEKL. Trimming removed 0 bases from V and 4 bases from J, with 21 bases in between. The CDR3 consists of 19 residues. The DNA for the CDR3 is TGCGCCAGCAGCCAAGATGTGGCAGCATACCCTTCGGATAATGAAAAACTGTTTTTT. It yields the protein CASSQDVAAYPSDNEKLFF.

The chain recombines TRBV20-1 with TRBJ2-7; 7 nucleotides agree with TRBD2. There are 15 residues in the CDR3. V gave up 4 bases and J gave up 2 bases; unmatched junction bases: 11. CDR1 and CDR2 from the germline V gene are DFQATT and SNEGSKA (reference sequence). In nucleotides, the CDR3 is TGCAGTGCTACCGACCCCAGCGGGGTGACCTACGAGCAGTACTTC. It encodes CSATDPSGVTYEQYF.

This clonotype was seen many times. CDR3 region: CASSQALEHSPLHF. In DNA form, the CDR3 reads TGTGCCAGCAGCCAAGCCCTCGAACATTCACCCCTCCACTTT. The rearrangement links TRBV14 to TRBJ1-6; D remains ambiguous. V was shortened by 1 base and J by 8 bases, with 9 bases between the two germline ends. CDR1 is SGHDN, CDR2 FVKESK, per germline. The CDR3 has 14 residues.

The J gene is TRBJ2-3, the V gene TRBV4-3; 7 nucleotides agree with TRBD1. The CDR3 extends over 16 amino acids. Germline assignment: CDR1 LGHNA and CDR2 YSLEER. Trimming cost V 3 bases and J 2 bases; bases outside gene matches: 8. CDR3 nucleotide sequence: TGCGCCAGCAGCCAGGATGACAGGGCCCCCACAGATACGCAGTATTTT. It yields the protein CASSQDDRAPTDTQYF.

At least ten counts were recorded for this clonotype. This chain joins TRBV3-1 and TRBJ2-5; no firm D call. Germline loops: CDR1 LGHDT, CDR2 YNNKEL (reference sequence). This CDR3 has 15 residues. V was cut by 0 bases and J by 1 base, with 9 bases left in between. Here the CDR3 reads CASSQEHRSQETQYF. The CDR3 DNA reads TGTGCCAGCAGCCAAGAGCACCGCAGCCAAGAGACCCAGTACTTC.